This TCR beta chain was recorded in a study of CD8 T cells in ankylosing spondylitis. Study-level results: Reportedly, matched ankylosing spondylitis synovial fluid was significantly enriched for disease-linked clones.

The sample holds many counts of this clonotype. Its antigen is still unknown. CDR3 size: 14 residues. Trimming stripped 4 bases from V and 2 bases from J, with 9 bases between. Per the germline V gene, CDR1 is LGHNA and CDR2 is YNFKEQ. TCRdb re-analysed the 5' RACE reads in MiXCR, keeping a single row per CDR3 protein. The sample lists over 100,000 distinct CDR3 sequences, over 10% occurring once. Material: blood, either unsorted or a sorted T cell fraction (not recorded which). The TCR comes from a female donor with ankylosing spondylitis or in good health (not recorded which). This chain links TRBV4-2 with TRBJ2-1; D not resolved. The CDR3 spells CASSPFAAYNEQFF. CDR3 DNA: TGTGCCAGCAGCCCTTTTGCTGCCTACAATGAGCAGTTCTTC.